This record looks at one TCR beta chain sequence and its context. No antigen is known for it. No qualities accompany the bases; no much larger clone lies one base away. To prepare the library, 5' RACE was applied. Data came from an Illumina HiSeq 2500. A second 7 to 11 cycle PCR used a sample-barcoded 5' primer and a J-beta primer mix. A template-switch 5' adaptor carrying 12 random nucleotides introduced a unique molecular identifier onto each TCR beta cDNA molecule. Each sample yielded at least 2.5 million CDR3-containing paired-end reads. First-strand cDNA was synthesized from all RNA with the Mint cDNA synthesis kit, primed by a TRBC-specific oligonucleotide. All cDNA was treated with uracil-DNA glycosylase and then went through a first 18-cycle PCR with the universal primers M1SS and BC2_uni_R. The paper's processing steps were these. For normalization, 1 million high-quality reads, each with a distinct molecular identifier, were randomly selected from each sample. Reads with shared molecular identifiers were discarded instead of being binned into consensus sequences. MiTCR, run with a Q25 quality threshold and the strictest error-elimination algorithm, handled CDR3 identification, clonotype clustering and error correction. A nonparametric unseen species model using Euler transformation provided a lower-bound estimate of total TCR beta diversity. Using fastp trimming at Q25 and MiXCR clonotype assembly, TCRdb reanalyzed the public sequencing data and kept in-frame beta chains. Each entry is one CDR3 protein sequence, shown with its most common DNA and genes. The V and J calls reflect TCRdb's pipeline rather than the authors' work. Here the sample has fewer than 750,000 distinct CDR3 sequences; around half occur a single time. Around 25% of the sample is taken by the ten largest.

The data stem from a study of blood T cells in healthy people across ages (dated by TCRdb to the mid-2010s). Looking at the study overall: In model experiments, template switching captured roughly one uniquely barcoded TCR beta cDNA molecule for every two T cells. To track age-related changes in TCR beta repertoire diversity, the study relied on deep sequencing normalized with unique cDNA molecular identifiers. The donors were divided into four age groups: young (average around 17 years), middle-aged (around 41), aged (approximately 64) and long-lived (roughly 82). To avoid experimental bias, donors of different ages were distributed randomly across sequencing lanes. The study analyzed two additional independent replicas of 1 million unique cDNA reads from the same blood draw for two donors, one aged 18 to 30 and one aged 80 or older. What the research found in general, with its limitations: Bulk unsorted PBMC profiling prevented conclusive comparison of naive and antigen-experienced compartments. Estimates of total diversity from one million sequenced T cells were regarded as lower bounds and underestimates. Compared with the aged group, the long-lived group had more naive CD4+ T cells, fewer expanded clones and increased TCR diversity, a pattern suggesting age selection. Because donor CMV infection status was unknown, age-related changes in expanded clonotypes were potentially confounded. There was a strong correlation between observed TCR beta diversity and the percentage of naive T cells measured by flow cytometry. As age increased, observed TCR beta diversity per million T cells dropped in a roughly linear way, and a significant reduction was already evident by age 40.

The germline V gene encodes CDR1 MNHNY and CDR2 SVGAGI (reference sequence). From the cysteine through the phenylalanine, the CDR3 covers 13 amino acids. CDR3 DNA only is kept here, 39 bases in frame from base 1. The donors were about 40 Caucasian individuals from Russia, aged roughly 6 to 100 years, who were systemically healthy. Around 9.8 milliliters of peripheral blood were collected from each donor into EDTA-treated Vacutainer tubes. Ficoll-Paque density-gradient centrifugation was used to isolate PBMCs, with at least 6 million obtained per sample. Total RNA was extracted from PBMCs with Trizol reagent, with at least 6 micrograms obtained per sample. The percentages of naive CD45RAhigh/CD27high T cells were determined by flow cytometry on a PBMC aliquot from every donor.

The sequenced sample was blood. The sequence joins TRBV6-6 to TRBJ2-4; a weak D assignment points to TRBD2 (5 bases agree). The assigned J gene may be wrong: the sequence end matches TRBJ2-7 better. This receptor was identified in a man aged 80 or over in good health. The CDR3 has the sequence CASISDSAYEQYF. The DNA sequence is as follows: TGTGCCAGCATATCCGATAGCGCCTACGAGCAGTACTTC.